The text below deals with one TCR beta chain. These data come from a study of CD8 T cells in ankylosing spondylitis. CDR1 and CDR2 from the germline V gene are KGHDR and SFDVKD. Trimming removed 5 bases from V and 3 bases from J; junction bases left unmatched: 10. The CDR3 has 18 amino acids. TCRdb re-analysed the 5' RACE reads in MiXCR, keeping a single row per CDR3 protein. The sample lists nearly 250,000 distinct CDR3 sequences, 32% occurring once. The gene calls are TRBV24-1 and TRBJ2-7; 15 bases match TRBD2. The sample was blood, either unsorted or a sorted T cell fraction (not recorded which). The sequence was obtained from a male donor with ankylosing spondylitis or in good health (not recorded which). CDR3 residues: CATSAKKPGLAGGYEQYF. The CDR3 DNA is TGTGCCACCAGTGCCAAGAAACCGGGACTAGCGGGAGGCTACGAGCAGTACTTC.